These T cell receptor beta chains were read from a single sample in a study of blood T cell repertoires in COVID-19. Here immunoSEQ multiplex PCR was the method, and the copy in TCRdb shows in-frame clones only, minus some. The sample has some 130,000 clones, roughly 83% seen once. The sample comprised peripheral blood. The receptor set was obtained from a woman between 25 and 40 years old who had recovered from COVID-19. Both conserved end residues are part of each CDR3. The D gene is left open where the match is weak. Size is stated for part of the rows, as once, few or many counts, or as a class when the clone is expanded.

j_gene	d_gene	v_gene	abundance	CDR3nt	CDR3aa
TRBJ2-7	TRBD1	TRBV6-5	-	TGTGCCAGCAGCCGTGGGACAGATTACGAGCAGTACTTC	CASSRGTDYEQYF
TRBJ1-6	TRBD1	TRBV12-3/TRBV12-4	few	TGTGCCAGCAGTTCCCGGGACAGCCTAATTCTCCACTTT	CASSSRDSLILHF
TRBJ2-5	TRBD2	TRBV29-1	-	TGCAGCGTTGCCAGTGGCAGCGGGGGGAACCAAGAGACCCAGTACTTC	CSVASGSGGNQETQYF
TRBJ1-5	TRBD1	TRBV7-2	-	TGTGCCAGCAGCTTGGACAGGACTAGCAATCAGCCCCAGCATTTT	CASSLDRTSNQPQHF
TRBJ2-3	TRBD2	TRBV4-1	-	TGCGCCAGCAGCCCGCGGACTAGCGCCACGGATACGCAGTATTTT	CASSPRTSATDTQYF
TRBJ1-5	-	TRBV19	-	TGTGCCAGTAGACGGGACACTGCTTCGCTTAGCAATCAGCCCCAGCATTTT	CASRRDTASLSNQPQHF
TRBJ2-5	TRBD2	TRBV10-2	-	TGCGCCAGCAATCCCGGAGGCGGGAGCGAGGGGGAGACCCAGTACTTC	CASNPGGGSEGETQYF
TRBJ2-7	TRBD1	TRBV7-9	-	TGTGCCAGCAGCGCAGCAGGGGGCTCCTACGAGCAGTACTTC	CASSAAGGSYEQYF
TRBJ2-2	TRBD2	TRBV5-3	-	TGTGCCAGAAGCTTTACACCGGGAGGGCCTGACACCGGGGAGCTGTTTTTT	CARSFTPGGPDTGELFF
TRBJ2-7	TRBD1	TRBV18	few	TGTGCCAGCTCACCGGGGACAGGGTCTGTCTACGAGCAGTACTTC	CASSPGTGSVYEQYF
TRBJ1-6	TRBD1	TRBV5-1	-	TGCGCCAGCAGCTTCGCCGGGACAGGAGGTTCACCCCTCCACTTT	CASSFAGTGGSPLHF
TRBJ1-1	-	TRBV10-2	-	TGCGCCAGCTCCGGGCAGGGTGAAGCTTTCTTT	CASSGQGEAFF
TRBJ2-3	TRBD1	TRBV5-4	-	TGTGCCAGCAGACCCAGCGGGACAGGGGGCTCAGATACGCAGTATTTT	CASRPSGTGGSDTQYF
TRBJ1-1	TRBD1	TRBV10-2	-	TGCGCCAGCAGTTCGACAGGGCGGGATGAAGCTTTCTTT	CASSSTGRDEAFF
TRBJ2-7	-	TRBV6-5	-	TGTGCCAGCCATAAGCGGTCCTCCTACGAGCAGTACTTC	CASHKRSSYEQYF